These T cell receptor beta chains were read from a single sample in a study of shared clonotypes between healthy human individuals. The method was immunoSEQ multiplex PCR; TCRdb's version includes in-frame clones alone and lacks a portion of them. The sample has about 820,000 clones, 92% seen once; the top ten hold about 24%. Sequencing was done on a sample of naive CD8+ T cells sorted from blood. All receptors come from a man aged 25 to 40 in good health. CDR3s include the opening cysteine and the closing phenylalanine or tryptophan. Each record gives: J gene, D gene, V gene, clone size, CDR3 DNA, CDR3 protein. D genes are given only for firm matches. Some rows mark clone size as missing; the rest say once, few, many or name a class of expanded clone.

J gene: TRBJ2-7
D gene: TRBD1
V gene: TRBV7-9
clone size: .
CDR3 DNA: TGTGCCAGCGCTTCTACGACAGGGTATGAGCAGTACTTC
CDR3 protein: CASASTTGYEQYF

J gene: TRBJ1-1
D gene: .
V gene: TRBV28
clone size: once
CDR3 DNA: TGTGCCAGCACTTCCTTAGGGGCGAACACTGAAGCTTTCTTT
CDR3 protein: CASTSLGANTEAFF

J gene: TRBJ1-3
D gene: TRBD1
V gene: TRBV11-2
clone size: once
CDR3 DNA: TGTGCCAGCAGCCATTGGACAGGGGCCACCACTGGAAACACCATATATTTT
CDR3 protein: CASSHWTGATTGNTIYF

J gene: TRBJ2-7
D gene: .
V gene: TRBV29-1
clone size: .
CDR3 DNA: TGCAGCGTTGTGTCCGAGGTTGGGGGCTACGAGCAGTACTTC
CDR3 protein: CSVVSEVGGYEQYF

J gene: TRBJ2-7
D gene: .
V gene: TRBV14
clone size: .
CDR3 DNA: TGTGCCAGCAGCCAAGCTGTCTTGGGACGGAACTACGAGCAGTACTTC
CDR3 protein: CASSQAVLGRNYEQYF

J gene: TRBJ2-4
D gene: TRBD2
V gene: TRBV5-1
clone size: .
CDR3 DNA: TGCGCCAGCAGCTTGGATCTAGCGGGAGCCTCTGGGGACATTCAGTACTTC
CDR3 protein: CASSLDLAGASGDIQYF

J gene: TRBJ2-1
D gene: .
V gene: TRBV28
clone size: .
CDR3 DNA: TGTGCCAGCAGTACTAGGGATTGGGTCGATGAGCAGTTCTTC
CDR3 protein: CASSTRDWVDEQFF

J gene: TRBJ2-1
D gene: TRBD1
V gene: TRBV7-8
clone size: .
CDR3 DNA: TGTGCCAGCAGCGGACGACAGGGGGACCCCTACAATGAGCAGTTCTTC
CDR3 protein: CASSGRQGDPYNEQFF

J gene: TRBJ2-3
D gene: .
V gene: TRBV7-8
clone size: .
CDR3 DNA: TGTGCCAGCAGCTTAGTCCCCCTGGACACAGATACGCAGTATTTT
CDR3 protein: CASSLVPLDTDTQYF

J gene: TRBJ2-7
D gene: .
V gene: TRBV27
clone size: .
CDR3 DNA: TGTGCCAGCACCTTAGGGCAGGAGCAGTACTTC
CDR3 protein: CASTLGQEQYF

J gene: TRBJ2-7
D gene: .
V gene: TRBV11-2
clone size: .
CDR3 DNA: TGTGCCAGCAGCTTAGACGAGGGGACACCTCGGTACGAGCAGTACTTC
CDR3 protein: CASSLDEGTPRYEQYF

J gene: TRBJ1-2
D gene: .
V gene: TRBV27
clone size: few
CDR3 DNA: TGTGCCAGCAGTTTTCAGGCGGGCTATGGCTACACCTTC
CDR3 protein: CASSFQAGYGYTF

J gene: TRBJ1-2
D gene: .
V gene: TRBV7-9
clone size: .
CDR3 DNA: TGTGCCAGCAGCAACCTAAGTCGGGGGGCGGCTGGCTACACCTTC
CDR3 protein: CASSNLSRGAAGYTF

J gene: TRBJ2-2
D gene: .
V gene: TRBV25-1
clone size: .
CDR3 DNA: TGTGCCAGCAGTGAGGTCTCGTGGTCCGGGGAGCTGTTTTTT
CDR3 protein: CASSEVSWSGELFF

J gene: TRBJ1-2
D gene: TRBD1
V gene: TRBV7-9
clone size: .
CDR3 DNA: TGTGCCAGCAGCTTAGCGAACAGAGGGCAGGGGGCCAACTATGGCTACACCTTC
CDR3 protein: CASSLANRGQGANYGYTF

J gene: TRBJ2-7
D gene: .
V gene: TRBV6-1
clone size: few
CDR3 DNA: TGTGCCAGCAGTCCACCGGGATCGGTCCAGCAGTACTTC
CDR3 protein: CASSPPGSVQQYF

J gene: TRBJ1-2
D gene: .
V gene: TRBV13
clone size: once
CDR3 DNA: TGTGCCAGCAGCTTAGGTCAGTATGGCTACACCTTC
CDR3 protein: CASSLGQYGYTF

J gene: TRBJ2-3
D gene: .
V gene: TRBV4-1
clone size: few
CDR3 DNA: TGCGCCAGCAGCCAAGAACTAGCTACAGATACGCAGTATTTT
CDR3 protein: CASSQELATDTQYF

J gene: TRBJ1-2
D gene: .
V gene: TRBV7-9
clone size: .
CDR3 DNA: TGTGCCAGCAGCCCCTTTGGAGAAAGGCTACCCCATGGCTACACCTTC
CDR3 protein: CASSPFGERLPHGYTF

J gene: TRBJ2-5
D gene: TRBD2
V gene: TRBV7-9
clone size: .
CDR3 DNA: TGTGCCAGCAGCACTACTAGCGGGAGGTACCAAGAGACCCAGTACTTC
CDR3 protein: CASSTTSGRYQETQYF

J gene: TRBJ2-7
D gene: TRBD2
V gene: TRBV27
clone size: .
CDR3 DNA: TGTGCCAGCAGTTTTACTAGCGCCAACGAGCAGTACTTC
CDR3 protein: CASSFTSANEQYF

J gene: TRBJ1-5
D gene: .
V gene: TRBV4-1
clone size: .
CDR3 DNA: TGCGCCAGCAGCCAAGATAACCTTCAGCCCCAGCATTTT
CDR3 protein: CASSQDNLQPQHF

J gene: TRBJ2-7
D gene: TRBD1
V gene: TRBV5-5
clone size: many
CDR3 DNA: TGTGCCAGCAGCTTGGCCTCGGGGACAGGAGTCTTTGAGCAGTACTTC
CDR3 protein: CASSLASGTGVFEQYF

J gene: TRBJ2-2
D gene: .
V gene: TRBV15
clone size: .
CDR3 DNA: TGTGCCACCTTGGCGCCGAACACCGGGGAGCTGTTTTTT
CDR3 protein: CATLAPNTGELFF

J gene: TRBJ1-5
D gene: TRBD1
V gene: TRBV28
clone size: .
CDR3 DNA: TGTGCCAGCAGCTTAGACAGGGTCAATCAGCCCCAGCATTTT
CDR3 protein: CASSLDRVNQPQHF

J gene: TRBJ2-7
D gene: TRBD2
V gene: TRBV5-1
clone size: .
CDR3 DNA: TGCGCCAGCTCTCTCGTTAGCGGGAGTTTGCTTGAGCAGTACTTC
CDR3 protein: CASSLVSGSLLEQYF

J gene: TRBJ2-5
D gene: TRBD1
V gene: TRBV14
clone size: .
CDR3 DNA: TGTGCCAGCAGCCAAGGACAGGGGGCGGAGTACCAAGAGACCCAGTACTTC
CDR3 protein: CASSQGQGAEYQETQYF

J gene: TRBJ2-7
D gene: .
V gene: TRBV7-6
clone size: .
CDR3 DNA: TGTGCCAGCAGCTTAGCCGGAACCTACGAGCAGTACTTC
CDR3 protein: CASSLAGTYEQYF

J gene: TRBJ2-5
D gene: TRBD2
V gene: TRBV7-6
clone size: .
CDR3 DNA: TGTGCCAGCAGCCCAGGACTAGAAGAGACCCAGTACTTC
CDR3 protein: CASSPGLEETQYF

J gene: TRBJ2-7
D gene: TRBD1
V gene: TRBV9
clone size: .
CDR3 DNA: TGTGCCAGCAGCGGGGGACAGGGGTACTCCTACGAGCAGTACTTC
CDR3 protein: CASSGGQGYSYEQYF

J gene: TRBJ2-1
D gene: .
V gene: TRBV7-2
clone size: once
CDR3 DNA: TGTGCCAGCAGCTTCCGCAACCAGGGGTTTTACAATGAGCAGTTCTTC
CDR3 protein: CASSFRNQGFYNEQFF

J gene: TRBJ2-1
D gene: .
V gene: TRBV9
clone size: .
CDR3 DNA: TGTGCCAGCAGCGTAGAGGCCTGGGGGGTGGCGTTCTTC
CDR3 protein: CASSVEAWGVAFF

J gene: TRBJ1-1
D gene: .
V gene: TRBV27
clone size: .
CDR3 DNA: TGTGCCAGCAGTCCCCTCCCTCCCGGCGGCACTGAAGCTTTCTTT
CDR3 protein: CASSPLPPGGTEAFF

J gene: TRBJ2-1
D gene: .
V gene: TRBV14
clone size: .
CDR3 DNA: TGTGCCAGCAGCCAAGAAGGTAATGAGCAGTTCTTC
CDR3 protein: CASSQEGNEQFF

J gene: TRBJ1-2
D gene: .
V gene: TRBV7-6
clone size: .
CDR3 DNA: TGTGCCAGCAGCGATGTCGACTACTATGGCTACACCTTC
CDR3 protein: CASSDVDYYGYTF

J gene: TRBJ2-1
D gene: TRBD1
V gene: TRBV5-1
clone size: .
CDR3 DNA: TGCGCCAGCAAACTTAGTTGGAGACAGGGGGTCTACAATGAGCAGTTCTTC
CDR3 protein: CASKLSWRQGVYNEQFF

J gene: TRBJ2-7
D gene: TRBD2
V gene: TRBV19
clone size: .
CDR3 DNA: TGTGCCAGTAGTATCGTAGCAGGGACTAGCGGGAGCTACGAGCAGTACTTC
CDR3 protein: CASSIVAGTSGSYEQYF

J gene: TRBJ2-7
D gene: .
V gene: TRBV27
clone size: .
CDR3 DNA: TGTGCCAGCAGTTTATCGCTCAGTCGGACCTTCTACGAGCAGTACTTC
CDR3 protein: CASSLSLSRTFYEQYF